This T cell receptor beta chain was documented in a study of T cells in Graves' hyperthyroidism and ophthalmopathy. Amplified TCR beta CDR3 regions came from RNA transcripts. In the first-round RT-PCR of the TCR CDR3, the HTBI primer set was used. TCRdb analysed the multiplex PCR reads with MiXCR anew, one entry per CDR3 protein. The data show 600,000 to 800,000 distinct CDR3 sequences, around 40% seen once. The CDR3 has 12 residues. V lost 4 bases and J 1 base, leaving 7 bases between the germline ends. The germline CDR1 and CDR2 sequences are SQVTM and ANQGSEA. This receptor was obtained from a woman in her 40s with Graves' hyperthyroidism. The chain links TRBV29-1 to TRBJ2-5; D gene uncertain. The specimen sequenced was blood. The CDR3 reads CSVGRFQETQYF. CDR3 in DNA: TGCAGCGTTGGTCGATTCCAAGAGACCCAGTACTTC.